The rows below give T cell receptor beta chains drawn from one sample of a study of CD8 T cells in ankylosing spondylitis. MiXCR, applied by TCRdb to the 5' RACE reads, yields one record per CDR3 protein. The sample includes some 130,000 distinct CDR3 sequences, over 9.5% of them seen just once. Sequenced: blood, either unsorted or a sorted T cell fraction (not recorded which). These receptors all come from a female donor with ankylosing spondylitis or in good health (not recorded which). Both conserved end residues are part of each CDR3. The D gene is left open where the match is weak. Rows may omit the clone size; those that give it use once, few, many or a size class.

J gene: TRBJ1-1
V gene: TRBV11-2
CDR3 length: 14
clone size: many
D gene: TRBD1
CDR3 DNA: TGTGCCAGCAGTTTATCCCACAGGGGAACTGAAGCTTTCTTT
CDR3 protein: CASSLSHRGTEAFF

J gene: TRBJ2-2
V gene: TRBV18
CDR3 length: 15
clone size: NA
D gene: NA
CDR3 DNA: TGTGCCAGCTCACCCTGGGTAGCCGACACCGGGGAGCTGTTTTTT
CDR3 protein: CASSPWVADTGELFF

J gene: TRBJ2-7
V gene: TRBV2
CDR3 length: 11
clone size: many
D gene: NA
CDR3 DNA: TGTGCCAGCAAGAATCAATACGAGCAGTACTTC
CDR3 protein: CASKNQYEQYF

J gene: TRBJ2-4
V gene: TRBV6-6
CDR3 length: 9
clone size: NA
D gene: NA
CDR3 DNA: TGTGCCAGCAGGCCCATTCAGTACTTC
CDR3 protein: CASRPIQYF

J gene: TRBJ1-5
V gene: TRBV18
CDR3 length: 19
clone size: NA
D gene: TRBD1
CDR3 DNA: TGTGCCAGCTCACCCGGGACAGGCCCCGGTGGGGCGACCAATCAGCCCCAGCATTTT
CDR3 protein: CASSPGTGPGGATNQPQHF

J gene: TRBJ2-7
V gene: TRBV20-1
CDR3 length: 14
clone size: many
D gene: TRBD2
CDR3 DNA: TGCAGTGCTAGTAGCGGGAGTTACACCTACGAGCAGTACTTC
CDR3 protein: CSASSGSYTYEQYF

J gene: TRBJ2-1
V gene: TRBV5-1
CDR3 length: 15
clone size: NA
D gene: TRBD2
CDR3 DNA: TGCGCCAGCAGCTTGGGGTTGCCGGGGGGCAATGAGCAGTTCTTC
CDR3 protein: CASSLGLPGGNEQFF

J gene: TRBJ1-1
V gene: TRBV5-5
CDR3 length: 18
clone size: many
D gene: TRBD1
CDR3 DNA: TGTGCCAGCAGCTTGGATTGGGGGACAGGCTTAATGAACACTGAAGCTTTCTTT
CDR3 protein: CASSLDWGTGLMNTEAFF

J gene: TRBJ2-1
V gene: TRBV7-9
CDR3 length: 13
clone size: many
D gene: NA
CDR3 DNA: TGTGCCAGCAGCCTTCAGGACTACTCTGAGCAGTTCTTC
CDR3 protein: CASSLQDYSEQFF

J gene: TRBJ1-4
V gene: TRBV29-1
CDR3 length: 10
clone size: many
D gene: NA
CDR3 DNA: TGCAGCGTTGAGGACGGAAAACTGTTTTTT
CDR3 protein: CSVEDGKLFF

J gene: TRBJ1-5
V gene: TRBV20-1
CDR3 length: 11
clone size: many
D gene: TRBD1
CDR3 DNA: TGCAGTGCTAGGGACAGACAGGGGCAGCATTTT
CDR3 protein: CSARDRQGQHF

J gene: TRBJ1-6
V gene: TRBV7-9
CDR3 length: 13
clone size: many
D gene: NA
CDR3 DNA: TGTGCCAGCAGCCAACCAAGTAATTCACCCCTCCACTTT
CDR3 protein: CASSQPSNSPLHF

J gene: TRBJ2-2
V gene: TRBV10-3
CDR3 length: 11
clone size: many
D gene: NA
CDR3 DNA: TGTGCCATCGGTAACACCGGGGAGCTGTTTTTT
CDR3 protein: CAIGNTGELFF

J gene: TRBJ1-4
V gene: TRBV29-1
CDR3 length: 14
clone size: many
D gene: NA
CDR3 DNA: TGCAGCGTGGGGGAAACAGGGTTGGCGAAAAAACTGTTTTTT
CDR3 protein: CSVGETGLAKKLFF

J gene: TRBJ2-7
V gene: TRBV20-1
CDR3 length: 13
clone size: many
D gene: TRBD2
CDR3 DNA: TGCAGTGCTAGAGATCGACTAGCGGGGGAGCAGTACTTC
CDR3 protein: CSARDRLAGEQYF